This T cell receptor beta chain was retrieved from a study of control samples from healthy donors and cancer patients. Using immunoSEQ multiplex PCR, the repertoire was profiled, and TCRdb retains in-frame clones only, with some absent. The data hold 150,000 or so clones, with roughly 94% observed a single time. The CDR3 length is 13 residues. The V and J ends lost 0 bases and 6 bases respectively, with 6 bases between them. From germline, CDR1 is SGHAT and CDR2 FQNNGV. The sequenced material came from blood. The chain carries TRBV11-2 and TRBJ2-1; possibly TRBD1 for D (6 bases). The TCR originated in a woman in her forties in good health. The CDR3 nucleotides read TGTGCCAGCAGCTTAGACAGGGGCAATGAGCAGTTCTTC. Protein sequence: CASSLDRGNEQFF.